This T cell receptor beta chain derives from a study of cytomegalovirus exposure and HLA in healthy donors. Overall study results and limits: The authors later linked a missense DCLRE1C variant to TCR beta V- and J-gene trimming. Most TCR beta V segments were productive about 87% or about 30% of the time in an earlier analysis. It was reportedly the case that the classifier diagnosed cytomegalovirus status with high specificity and sensitivity.

PCR amplification relied on 60 Vbeta primers (plus 13 Jbeta primers). Generated by immunoSEQ multiplex PCR, the TCRdb table keeps only in-frame clones and is missing some. The data contain 200,000 to 250,000 clones, over 80% of them singletons. The CDR3 is made up of 13 amino acids. Germline V gene data show CDR1 as SGHAT and CDR2 as FQNNGV. Between the trimmed V and J ends, which lost 4 bases and 5 bases, there was a span of 11 bases. Comments on this clone: Its cognate antigen is unknown.

The gene calls are TRBV11-2 and TRBJ2-5; D is undetermined. The sequence was collected from a woman aged 40 to 49 in good health and CMV-seropositive. Sequenced input: PBMCs. The CDR3 DNA follows: TGTGCCAGCAGCTCCGGGTTCGGGGAGACCCAGTACTTC. This sequence encodes CASSSGFGETQYF.